The entry that follows covers one TCR beta chain sequence. Its antigen specificity is not known. No base quality information exists; no much larger clone differs at one position. The High Capacity cDNA Reverse Transcription Kit was used to reverse transcribe all of the isolated RNA, meaning that expressed TCRB transcripts were what got sequenced. Deep immunoSEQ sequencing was performed on naive, central memory and regulatory T cell samples, with an average of roughly 3.6 million total reads per sample. Sorted cells were lysed in RLT buffer, and RNA was extracted using DNase-treated RNeasy Micro or Mini kits according to cell number. Each cell subset was processed on its own to prevent cross-contamination, while patient and healthy donor samples were processed together. The immunoSEQ multiplex PCR was used to amplify TCRB sequences from cDNA, generating 87-bp fragments that spanned the CDR3 region. Sequencing of the amplicons was performed on the Illumina HiSeq platform. In the authors' own workflow: Synthetic template baselines were used to correct PCR bias computationally, reads within Hamming distance 2 were collapsed, and singletons that could not be merged were discarded. Reads were aligned to IMGT to assign V, D and J genes, CDR3 length, and insertions or deletions at six rearrangement sites. Within each subset, clonotype counts were normalized to sorted cell number, after which true diversity and Gini coefficients were computed with the tcR R package. The overlap coefficient, calculated on TCRB nucleotide sequences, was used to quantify repertoire sharing. As stored in TCRdb, this immuneACCESS dataset retains in-frame rearrangements with V and J assigned. A fraction of the clones does not appear; measured against another copy, unresolved V genes explain less than half of the discrepancy, and the remainder lacks a known reason. The V and J calls and clone size come from that table; D and trimming were worked out from the DNA. A total of under 250,000 clones appear in this sample, roughly 11% of them only once. The ten largest clones capture roughly 1.4% of the sample.

This entry is derived from a study of beta chain features in type 1 diabetes (dated by TCRdb to 2016 to 2018). A note on the overall study: Mean age, gender distribution, total cell number and subset yield were not different between patients and healthy donors. A total of over 90,000,000 sorted cells were examined across all samples, and a strong correlation was observed between cell number per subset and RNA yield. The study compared TCRB repertoires of sorted circulating CD4+ T cell subsets between recently diagnosed type 1 diabetes patients and matched healthy donors. Naive and central memory subsets were obtained from all 30 or so donors, but regulatory and stem cell-like memory subsets were isolated from only 8 patients and roughly 8 healthy donors. General findings and caveats noted by the study authors: PCR may preferentially amplify shorter templates, but because patient and control samples were amplified and corrected together, any resulting skew would affect both groups equally. Sequencing cDNA rather than genomic DNA could over-represent highly expressing activated cells, although activation and CD3 levels did not differ between groups. At VDJ recombination sites, patients with type 1 diabetes made fewer insertions and deleted more nucleotides, a pattern implying thymic rearrangement abnormalities. Naive, central memory and regulatory TCRB repertoires appeared more similar among patients than among healthy donors. Because small numbers of individuals were included in the HLA sub-analyses, any influence of HLA type on TCRB rearrangement was left unresolved. In all four CD4+ subsets, TCRB CDR3 length was moderately but significantly shorter in type 1 diabetes patients.

From each donor, a single peripheral blood sample of 100 to 150 mL on average was drawn into heparinised tubes. A BD FACSAria II was used to sort naive, central memory, regulatory and stem cell-like memory CD4+ T cells with a panel that included CD45RO, CCR7, CD25, CD127, CD95 and CD27. Purity was above 95% for every sorted population. PBMCs were isolated right away by Lymphoprep density gradient centrifugation and were stained directly, without culture. Samples were stained and sorted in pairs, with one healthy donor and one patient per experiment, so that batch effects were minimized. Reading from cysteine to phenylalanine, the CDR3 counts 10 amino acids. Here the CDR3 DNA is all that survives: 30 bases in frame from base 1. The germline V gene encodes CDR1 SNHLY and CDR2 FYNNEI. The trim is 11 bases for V and 5 bases for J, with a gap of 8 bases between the germline ends.

This receptor was taken from a man between 18 and 29 years old in good health. Sequenced material: central memory CD4+ T cells from blood. The V gene is TRBV2 and the J gene is TRBJ2-3; TRBD2 is perhaps the D gene, given 5 matching bases. The nucleotide sequence is given as TGTGCCGGAGCGGAAGATACGCAGTATTTT. This sequence encodes CAGAEDTQYF.